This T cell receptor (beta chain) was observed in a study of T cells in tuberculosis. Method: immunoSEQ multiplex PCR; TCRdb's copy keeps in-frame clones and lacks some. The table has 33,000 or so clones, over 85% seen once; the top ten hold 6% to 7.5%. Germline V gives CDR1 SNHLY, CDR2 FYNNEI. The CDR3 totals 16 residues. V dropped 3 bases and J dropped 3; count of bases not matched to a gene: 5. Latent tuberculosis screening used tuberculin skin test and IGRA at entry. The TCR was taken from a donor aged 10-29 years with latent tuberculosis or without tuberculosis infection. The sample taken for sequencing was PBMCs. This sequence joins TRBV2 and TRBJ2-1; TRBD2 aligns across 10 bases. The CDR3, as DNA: TGTGCCAGCAGTGAGTCTAGCGGGGGTTACTACAATGAGCAGTTCTTC. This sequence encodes CASSESSGGYYNEQFF. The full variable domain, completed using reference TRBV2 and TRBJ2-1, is EPEVTQTPSHQVTQMGQEVILRCVPISNHLYFYWYRQILGQKVEFLVSFYNNEISEKSEIFDDQFSVERPDGSNFTLKIRSTKLEDSAMYFCASSESSGGYYNEQFFGPGTRLTVL.